This entry concerns a single T cell receptor beta chain. 60 Vbeta and 13 Jbeta primers were used in PCR. The data were produced by immunoSEQ multiplex PCR, yet TCRdb's version contains in-frame clones alone and is incomplete. The sample has about 130,000 clones, approximately 74% seen once. The entry originates in a study of cytomegalovirus exposure and HLA in healthy donors. V was pared by 6 bases and J by 2 bases, with 14 bases between. There are 15 residues in the CDR3. CDR1 and CDR2 from the germline V gene are MNHNS and SASEGT. This chain connects TRBV6-1 to TRBJ1-5; TRBD1 is a possible D gene (6 bases). The TCR sequence derives from a man between 40 and 49 years old in good health and CMV-seropositive. The sequenced material came from PBMCs. The CDR3 protein is CASRGTGLGNQPQHF. CDR3 nucleotide sequence: TGTGCCAGCAGGGGTACAGGGCTAGGCAATCAGCCCCAGCATTTT.